This T cell receptor beta chain was identified in a study of blood T cell repertoires in COVID-19. Assay: immunoSEQ multiplex PCR; the TCRdb copy retains only in-frame clones and omits some. In the table there are about 170,000 clones, about 88% of which are singletons. In this sample, this clone turned up a few times. The germline V gene encodes CDR1 SGHAT and CDR2 FQNNGV. V lost 0 bases and J 2 bases, leaving 12 bases between the germline ends. The length of the CDR3 is 16 residues. This receptor was identified in a woman over 75 with COVID-19, enrolled during active disease. The genes are TRBV11-2 and TRBJ2-3; weak D call: TRBD1 (6 bases). What was sequenced was peripheral blood. Here the CDR3 DNA reads TGTGCCAGCAGCTTAGAACCACAGGGCTCCACAGATACGCAGTATTTT. Its translation is CASSLEPQGSTDTQYF.